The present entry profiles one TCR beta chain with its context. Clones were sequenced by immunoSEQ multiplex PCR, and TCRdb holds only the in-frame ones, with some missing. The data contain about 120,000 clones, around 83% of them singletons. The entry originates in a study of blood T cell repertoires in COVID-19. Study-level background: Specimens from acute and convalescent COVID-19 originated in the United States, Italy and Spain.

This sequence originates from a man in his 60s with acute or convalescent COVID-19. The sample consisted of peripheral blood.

As DNA, the CDR3 is TGTGCCAGCGTTATGGGACAGACCCCAATAATGAACACTGAAGCTTTCTTT. Its translation: CASVMGQTPIMNTEAFF. The genes are TRBV28 and TRBJ1-1; 7 positions agree with TRBD1. The CDR3 extends over 17 amino acids. Per the germline V gene, CDR1 is MDHEN and CDR2 is SYDVKM. Trimming took 8 bases from V and 0 from J; bases not matched to a gene: 15.